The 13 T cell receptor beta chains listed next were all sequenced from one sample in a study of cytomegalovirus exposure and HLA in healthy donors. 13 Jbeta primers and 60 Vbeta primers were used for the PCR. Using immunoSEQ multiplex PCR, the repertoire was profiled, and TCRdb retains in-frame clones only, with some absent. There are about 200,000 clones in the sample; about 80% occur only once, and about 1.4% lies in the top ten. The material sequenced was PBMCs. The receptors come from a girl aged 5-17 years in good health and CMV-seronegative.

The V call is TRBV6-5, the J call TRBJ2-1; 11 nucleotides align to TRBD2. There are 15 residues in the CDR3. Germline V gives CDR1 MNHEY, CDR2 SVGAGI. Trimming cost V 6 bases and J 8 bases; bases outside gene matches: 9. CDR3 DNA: TGTGCCAGCAGCCACAGACTAGCGGGAAATGATGAGCAGTTCTTC. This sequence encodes CASSHRLAGNDEQFF.

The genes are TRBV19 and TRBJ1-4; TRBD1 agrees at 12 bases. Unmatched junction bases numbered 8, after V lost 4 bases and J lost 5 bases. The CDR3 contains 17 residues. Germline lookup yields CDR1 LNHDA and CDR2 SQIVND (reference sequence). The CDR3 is CASSTPGQGAENEKLFF. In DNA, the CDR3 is TGTGCCAGTAGTACGCCGGGACAGGGGGCAGAGAATGAAAAACTGTTTTTT.

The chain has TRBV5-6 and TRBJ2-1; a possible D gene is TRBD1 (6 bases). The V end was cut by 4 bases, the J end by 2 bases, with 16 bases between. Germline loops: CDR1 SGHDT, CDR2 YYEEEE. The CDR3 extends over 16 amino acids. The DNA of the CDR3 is TGTGCCAGCAGCCGTACAGGGCCCCGGACCTACAATGAGCAGTTCTTC. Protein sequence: CASSRTGPRTYNEQFF.

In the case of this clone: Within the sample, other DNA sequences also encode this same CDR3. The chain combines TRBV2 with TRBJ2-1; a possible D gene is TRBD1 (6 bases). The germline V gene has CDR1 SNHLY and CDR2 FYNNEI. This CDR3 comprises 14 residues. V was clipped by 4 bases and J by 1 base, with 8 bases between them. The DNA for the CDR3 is TGTGCCAGCAGTGTACAGGGTTCCTACAATGAGCAGTTCTTC. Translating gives CASSVQGSYNEQFF.

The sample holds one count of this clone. The CDR3 DNA reads TGTGCCAGCAGCCCGGTCCAAGAGACCCAGTACTTC. Translating gives CASSPVQETQYF. J is TRBJ2-5 and V is TRBV7-7; D gene uncertain. Germline CDR1 is SSHAT and CDR2 is FNYEAQ (reference sequence). The CDR3 is 12 residues long. V gave up 5 bases and J gave up 1 base, with 5 bases separating them.

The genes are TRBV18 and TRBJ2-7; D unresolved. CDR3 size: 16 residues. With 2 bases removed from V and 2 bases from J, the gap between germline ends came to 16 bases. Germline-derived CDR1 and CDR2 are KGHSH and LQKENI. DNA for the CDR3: TGTGCCAGCTCACCAAATCTGAGGAAACCCCCCTACGAGCAGTACTTC. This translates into CASSPNLRKPPYEQYF. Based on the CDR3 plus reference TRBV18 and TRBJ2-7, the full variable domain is NAGVMQNPRHLVRRRGQEARLRCSPMKGHSHVYWYRQLPEEGLKFMVYLQKENIIDESGMPKERFSAEFPKEGPSILRIQQVVRGDSAAYFCASSPNLRKPPYEQYFGPGTRLTVT.

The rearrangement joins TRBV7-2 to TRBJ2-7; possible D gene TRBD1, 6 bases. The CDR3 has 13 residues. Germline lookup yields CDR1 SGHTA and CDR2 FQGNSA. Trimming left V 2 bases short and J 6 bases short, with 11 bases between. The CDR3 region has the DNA TGTGCCAGCAGCTTAAACAGGGCCGGCGAGCAGTACTTC. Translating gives CASSLNRAGEQYF.

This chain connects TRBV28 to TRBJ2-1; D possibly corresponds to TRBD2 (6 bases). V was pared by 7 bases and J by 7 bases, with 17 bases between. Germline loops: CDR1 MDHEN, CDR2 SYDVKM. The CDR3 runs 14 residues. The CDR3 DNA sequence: TGTGCCAGCACCCCCGCGGGCGGGGAGAATGAGCAGTTCTTC. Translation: CASTPAGGENEQFF.

CDR3 amino acids: CSVGGFRIPNGLASTDTQYF. The DNA of the CDR3 is TGCAGCGTAGGGGGCTTCCGAATACCCAACGGACTAGCGAGCACAGATACGCAGTATTTT. The V call is TRBV29-1, the J call TRBJ2-3, with 9 bases fitting TRBD2. J was trimmed by 0 bases and V by 6 bases; bases with no gene match: 22. This CDR3 is 20 amino acids long. The germline V gene has CDR1 SQVTM and CDR2 ANQGSEA.

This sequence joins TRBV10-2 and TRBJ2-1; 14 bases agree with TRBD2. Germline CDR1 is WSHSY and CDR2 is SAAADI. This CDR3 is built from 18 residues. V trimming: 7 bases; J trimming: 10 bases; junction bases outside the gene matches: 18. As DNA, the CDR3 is TGCGCCAGCATCACGGGACAAGGGGGACTAGCGGGAGTCAGGGAGCAGTTCTTC. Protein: CASITGQGGLAGVREQFF.

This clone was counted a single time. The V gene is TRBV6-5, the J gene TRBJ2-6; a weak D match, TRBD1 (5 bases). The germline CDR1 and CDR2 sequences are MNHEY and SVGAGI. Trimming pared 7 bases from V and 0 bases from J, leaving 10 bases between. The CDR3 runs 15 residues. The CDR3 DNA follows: TGTGCCAGCACCCCAAGGGGCTCTGGGGCCAACGTCCTGACTTTC. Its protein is CASTPRGSGANVLTF.

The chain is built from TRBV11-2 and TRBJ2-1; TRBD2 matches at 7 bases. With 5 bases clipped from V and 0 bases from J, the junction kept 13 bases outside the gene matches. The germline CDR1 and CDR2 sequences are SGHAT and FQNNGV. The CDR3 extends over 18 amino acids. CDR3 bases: TGTGCCAGCAGCCCTAACCTAGGACTAGTCCACTCCTACAATGAGCAGTTCTTC. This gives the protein CASSPNLGLVHSYNEQFF.

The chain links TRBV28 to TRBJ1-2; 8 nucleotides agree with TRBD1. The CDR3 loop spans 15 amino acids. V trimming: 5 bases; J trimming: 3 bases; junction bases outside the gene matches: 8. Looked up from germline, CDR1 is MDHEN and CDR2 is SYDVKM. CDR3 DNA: TGTGCCAGCAGTGTTGCCGGGACAGGAGACTATGGCTACACCTTC. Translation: CASSVAGTGDYGYTF.